This TCR beta chain stems from a study of cytomegalovirus exposure and HLA in healthy donors. Trimming removed 8 bases from V and 4 bases from J, with 14 bases in between. This CDR3 is built from 13 residues. CDR1 is MNHNS and CDR2 is SASEGT in the germline V gene. Points from the study as a whole: Some TCR beta chains (roughly 160 of them) were listed as cytomegalovirus-associated. The study assumed roughly uniform donor sequencing depth for presence/absence analyses.

Note on this clone: The antigen remains undetermined.

The PCR employed 60 Vbeta primers together with 13 Jbeta primers. Only in-frame clones appear in the TCRdb table, and some are missing; sequencing was by immunoSEQ multiplex PCR. The sample consists of about 180,000 clones, 80% of them appearing once. The source of this sequence is a man aged 40-55 years in good health and CMV-seronegative. The rearrangement joins TRBV6-1 to TRBJ1-1, with D possibly TRBD1 on 6 matching bases. Sequenced sample: PBMCs. CDR3 loop: CASRGGLGTEAFF. DNA of the CDR3: TGTGCCAGCCGCGGGGGGCTCGGCACTGAAGCTTTCTTT.